This T cell receptor beta chain was obtained from a study of T-cell memory formation after mild COVID-19 (dated by TCRdb to about 2021). About the study as a whole: TCR sequence clusters from the two donors were found to be largely donor specific. T-cell clones expanding and contracting after mild COVID-19 in a couple of donors were tracked by longitudinal TCRalpha and TCRbeta repertoire sequencing. Two young, previously healthy adult volunteers, one female and one male, were included in the cohort. General study outcomes and caveats: From day 15 to 85, contracting clones showed balanced CD4/CD8 phenotypes, whereas a second wave of clones that expanded from day 15 to 37 leaned towards CD4+. Whether the second-wave clones peaking on day 37 were SARS-CoV-2 specific was not confirmed. The detection of some responding clones in pre-infection memory suggests that pre-existing cross-reactive memory T cells joined the SARS-CoV-2 response. Contracting CD4+ clones were found mainly in CM and EM memory subsets, while CD8+ clones were enriched in EMRA. The study covered only two mild cases, and larger cohorts including severe cases with pre-infection samples were considered necessary.

TCRdb names Illumina NovaSeq 6000 as the instrument used. TCRalpha and TCRbeta cDNA libraries were built by 5'RACE with constant-segment primers, adding sample barcodes and unique molecular identifiers. RNA was extracted from every sample with Trizol reagent. The libraries were amplified in two PCR steps, and the second step added a second sample barcode and Illumina TruSeq adapters. Sequencing of the libraries was done on an Illumina NovaSeq, producing 2 x 150 bp paired-end reads. On the study's bioinformatics: Reads were demultiplexed and collapsed into UMI-guided consensus sequences with migec v1.2.7. Using mixcr v2.1.11, UMI consensuses were aligned to TRA and TRB V and J templates and then assembled into clonotypes. Expanded or contracted clonotypes were those called significant by both edgeR and NoisET, with noise models trained on biological replicates. For edgeR calls, the thresholds were a false discovery rate-adjusted p below 0.01 and a log2 fold-change of 1. As an exploratory analysis of dynamics, PCA with hierarchical clustering was applied to max-normalized trajectories of the 1000 most abundant clonotypes. The CD4 or CD8 phenotype of responding clones was assigned using the separately sequenced CD4+ and CD8+ repertoires. The public sequencing data were trimmed at Q25 with fastp and processed into clonotypes with MiXCR by TCRdb, which kept only in-frame beta chains. Each CDR3 protein appears once, grouped with its most common genes and DNA. Here the V and J calls rest on TCRdb's processing, not on the authors' analysis. The sample has a few hundred thousand distinct CDR3 sequences on record, around an eighth of them singletons. The top ten hold around 21% of the sample.

From the cysteine up to the phenylalanine, the CDR3 has a length of 17 residues. Only CDR3 DNA is held: 51 bases, read in frame from base 1. Ficoll-Paque density gradient centrifugation was the method used to isolate PBMCs. This clonotype was counted between two and nine times. Its binding antigen is unknown. No quality values exist for individual bases; no much larger clone is one base distant. This TCR was recovered from a man between 18 and 35 years old who had mild COVID-19 (a few samples of this study predate the infection). The sample titles of this study are shuffled in the database, so cell type and time point are left out; the donor was told from shared clones. The sample taken for sequencing was PBMCs or a T cell subset sorted from them (not recorded which). In this chain, TRBV3-2 is recombined with TRBJ2-1; the table's D call, TRBD2, has no DNA check behind it. TRBV3-2 is a known pseudogene. The DNA is as follows: TGTGCCAGCAGCCTCGAATGTAGCGGGGGGGCCTCGTATGAGCAGTTCTTC. Translated, it gives CASSLECSGGASYEQFF.